Described below is a single T cell receptor beta chain sequence and its context. The target antigen is unknown. The libraries were made with immunoSEQ version 4 in survey mode. Sequencing used immunoSEQ multiplex PCR; TCRdb keeps in-frame clones, though not all of them. The data show under 40,000 clones, approximately 66% seen once. The data belong to a study of persistence of HIV-infected CD4 T cells. Background on the study: Blood samples, up to about 200 mL, came from multiple time points, except a couple of leukapheresis donors sampled once. Study observations and caveats: CMV- and Gag-responding cells had lower TCRbeta richness than CD3/CD28-responding cells.

Overlapping HIV-1 Gag 15-mer peptides at approximately 1 ug per peptide per mL were used. Sorting of responding CD4+ T cells relied on upregulated CD40 ligand together with CD69. Specimen: CD4+ T cells sorted from PBMCs after approximately 20-hour stimulation, collected from a patient who received antiretroviral therapy. The origin of this receptor is an adult man with HIV who was CMV-seropositive.

The CDR3 DNA is TGTGCCATCAGTGAGTCGTCCTCAACAGGTAGCAATCAGCCCCAGCATTTT. Amino acids: CAISESSSTGSNQPQHF. This chain connects TRBV10-3 to TRBJ1-5, with D perhaps TRBD1 (5 bases). Germline V gives CDR1 ENHRY, CDR2 SYGVKD. V dropped 0 bases and J dropped 0 bases, with 12 bases sitting between them. The CDR3 consists of 17 residues.